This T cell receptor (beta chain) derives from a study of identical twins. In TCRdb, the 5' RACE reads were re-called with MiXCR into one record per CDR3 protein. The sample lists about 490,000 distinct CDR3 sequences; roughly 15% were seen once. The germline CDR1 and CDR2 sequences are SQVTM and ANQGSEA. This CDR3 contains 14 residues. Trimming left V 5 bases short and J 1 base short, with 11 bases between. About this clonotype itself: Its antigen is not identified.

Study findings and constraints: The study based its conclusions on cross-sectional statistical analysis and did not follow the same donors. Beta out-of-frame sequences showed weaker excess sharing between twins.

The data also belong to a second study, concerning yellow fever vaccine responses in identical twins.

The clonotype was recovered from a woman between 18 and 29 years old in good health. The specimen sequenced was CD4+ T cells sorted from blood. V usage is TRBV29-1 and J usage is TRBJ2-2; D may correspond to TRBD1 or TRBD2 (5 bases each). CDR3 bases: TGCAGCGTTTTGGGGGAGAGGAACACCGGGGAGCTGTTTTTT. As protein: CSVLGERNTGELFF.